Below, 14 T cell receptor beta chains from the same sample are listed, as sequenced in a study of cytomegalovirus exposure and HLA in healthy donors. The PCR employed 60 Vbeta primers together with 13 Jbeta primers. Only in-frame clones appear in the TCRdb table, and some are missing; sequencing was by immunoSEQ multiplex PCR. The table has approximately 140,000 clones, 80% to 85% seen once. Material for sequencing was PBMCs. The receptors stem from a man between 18 and 29 years old in good health and CMV-seronegative.

The gene calls are TRBV11-2 and TRBJ1-2; D gene ambiguous. The CDR3 has 12 amino acids. Trimming removed 3 bases from V and 7 bases from J, with 9 bases in between. The V gene's germline CDR1 is SGHAT and CDR2 FQNNGV. The CDR3 here is CASSFMSRGYTF. CDR3 nucleotide sequence: TGTGCCAGCAGCTTTATGAGTCGTGGCTACACCTTC. Full variable domain (remainder filled in from reference TRBV11-2 and TRBJ1-2): EAGVAQSPRYKIIEKRQSVAFWCNPISGHATLYWYQQILGQGPKLLIQFQNNGVVDDSQLPKDRFSAERLKGVDSTLKIQPAKLEDSAVYLCASSFMSRGYTFGSGTRLTVV.

The sample holds one count of this clone. The rearrangement uses TRBV6-5 and TRBJ1-2, with D hard to call. Germline assignment: CDR1 MNHEY and CDR2 SVGAGI. The CDR3 length is 13 residues. Trimming removed 6 bases at V and 8 bases at J, with 16 bases between. Here the CDR3 DNA reads TGTGCCAGCAGACCCAAGAGCTTTAGAGGCTACACCTTC. The encoded protein is CASRPKSFRGYTF.

The rearrangement joins TRBV6-5 to TRBJ1-2; D is unresolved. The CDR3 loop spans 14 amino acids. V shed 5 bases and J shed 4 bases, with 14 bases lying between them. Germline loops: CDR1 MNHEY, CDR2 SVGAGI. The DNA of the CDR3 is TGTGCCAGCAGTCTTGGCAAGAAAACCTATGGCTACACCTTC. Its translation is CASSLGKKTYGYTF.

This clone was counted between two and nine times. The rearrangement uses TRBV5-5 and TRBJ1-6; maybe TRBD1 (6 bases). V was trimmed by 1 base and J by 0 bases, leaving 11 bases between them. The CDR3 contains 17 residues. Germline-derived CDR1 and CDR2 are SGHKS and YYEKEE (reference sequence). This CDR3 reads CASSLRQGSSYNSPLHF. In DNA form, the CDR3 reads TGTGCCAGCAGCTTGAGGCAGGGGAGCTCCTATAATTCACCCCTCCACTTT.

The gene calls are TRBV6-5 and TRBJ1-1, with D possibly being TRBD1 (6 bases). The V end was cut by 1 base, the J end by 3 bases, with 12 bases between. Germline assignment: CDR1 MNHEY and CDR2 SVGAGI. The CDR3 extends over 15 amino acids. CDR3 region: CASSYWGRRDTEAFF. CDR3 sequence (DNA): TGTGCCAGCAGTTACTGGGGGCGGCGGGACACTGAAGCTTTCTTT.

This clone was found a few times. The chain has TRBV15 and TRBJ1-1, with no clear D. CDR1 is LNHNV, CDR2 YYDKDF, per germline (reference sequence). This CDR3 has 14 amino acids. V lost 5 bases and J 4 bases, leaving 14 bases between the germline ends. This CDR3 reads CATSPRRSGTEAFF. CDR3 nucleotides: TGTGCCACCAGCCCCCGTCGGTCGGGCACTGAAGCTTTCTTT.

The table lists this clone with a count of one. This chain uses TRBV19 with TRBJ2-7, with 7 bases aligning to TRBD2. Germline lookup yields CDR1 LNHDA and CDR2 SQIVND (reference sequence). V was pared by 1 base and J by 0 bases, with 3 bases of the junction left unmatched. This CDR3 contains 15 residues. The CDR3 protein is CASSIAGRSSYEQYF. The CDR3 coding sequence is TGTGCCAGTAGTATAGCCGGGAGGAGCTCCTACGAGCAGTACTTC.

This clone was picked up one time. The chain has TRBV5-6 and TRBJ2-5; weak D call: TRBD1 (5 bases). The CDR3 is 14 residues long. The germline V gene has CDR1 SGHDT and CDR2 YYEEEE. The V end was cut by 1 base, the J end by 5 bases, with 12 bases between. This chain's CDR3 is CASSLRGARETQYF. In DNA, the CDR3 is TGTGCCAGCAGCTTGAGGGGCGCCCGGGAGACCCAGTACTTC.

With regard to this clone: A read error may account for a junction end that differs from germline. The genes are TRBV7-2 and TRBJ1-4; no reliable D call. Per the germline V gene, CDR1 is SGHTA and CDR2 is FQGNSA. CDR3 length equals 15 residues. CDR3 sequence: CASSTRILSFEQLFF. DNA of the CDR3: TGTGCCAGCAGCACCAGGATCTTATCCTTTGAACAACTGTTTTTT.

The rearrangement links TRBV30 to TRBJ1-1; D may be TRBD1 (6 bases). CDR3 length: 15 residues. The germline CDR1 and CDR2 sequences are GTSNPN and SVGIG (reference sequence). V lost 1 base to trimming and J lost 4 bases, with 16 bases between them. This CDR3 reads CAWSETDFRGTEAFF. In DNA, the CDR3 is TGTGCCTGGAGTGAAACGGACTTCAGGGGCACTGAAGCTTTCTTT. The full variable domain, completed using reference TRBV30 and TRBJ1-1, is SQTIHQWPATLVQPVGSPLSLECTVEGTSNPNLYWYRQAAGRGLQLLFYSVGIGQISSEVPQNLSASRPQDRQFILSSKKLLLSDSGFYLCAWSETDFRGTEAFFGQGTRLTVV.

The rearrangement joins TRBV5-1 to TRBJ2-2; D is unclear. The CDR3 is 15 amino acids. CDR1 is SGHRS and CDR2 is YFSETQ in the germline V gene. Trimming cost V 0 bases and J 0 bases, with 6 bases left between them. DNA for the CDR3: TGCGCCAGCAGCTTGGGTCAGTCGAACACCGGGGAGCTGTTTTTT. Translated, it gives CASSLGQSNTGELFF.

The chain employs TRBV30 and TRBJ1-2; D unresolved. CDR1 is GTSNPN, CDR2 SVGIG, per germline (reference sequence). Trimming shortened V by 3 bases and J by 5 bases, and 10 bases separated the two germline ends. This CDR3 region has 12 residues. The CDR3 nucleotides read TGTGCCTGGAGGCTGACTGCTTATGGCTACACCTTC. Translating gives CAWRLTAYGYTF.

The V call is TRBV30, the J call TRBJ2-2; 9 nucleotides agree with TRBD1. Germline assignment: CDR1 GTSNPN and CDR2 SVGIG (reference sequence). The CDR3 runs to 15 residues. Trimming took 2 bases from V and 5 from J; bases not matched to a gene: 6. For the CDR3, the DNA is TGTGCCTGGAGTACCGGGACAGGGAGGACCGGGGAGCTGTTTTTT. This sequence encodes CAWSTGTGRTGELFF.

The chain carries TRBV4-3 and TRBJ1-3; 7 bases align to TRBD1. This CDR3 has 15 residues. Trimming removed 1 base from V and 5 bases from J; junction bases left unmatched: 5. Germline V gives CDR1 LGHNA, CDR2 YSLEER. In nucleotides, the CDR3 is TGCGCCAGCAGCCAAGCCCGGGACAGAAGAAACACCATATATTTT. Protein sequence: CASSQARDRRNTIYF.